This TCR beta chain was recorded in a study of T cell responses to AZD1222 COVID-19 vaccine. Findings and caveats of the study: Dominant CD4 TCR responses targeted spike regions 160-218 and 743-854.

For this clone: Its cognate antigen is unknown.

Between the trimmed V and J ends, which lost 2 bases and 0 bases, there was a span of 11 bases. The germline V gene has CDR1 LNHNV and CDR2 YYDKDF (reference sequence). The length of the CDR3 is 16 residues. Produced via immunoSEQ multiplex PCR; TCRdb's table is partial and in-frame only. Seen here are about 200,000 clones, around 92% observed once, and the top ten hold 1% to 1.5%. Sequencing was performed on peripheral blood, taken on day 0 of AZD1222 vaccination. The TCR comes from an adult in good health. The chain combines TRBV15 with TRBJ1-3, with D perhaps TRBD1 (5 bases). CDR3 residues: CATSRRDGYSGNTIYF. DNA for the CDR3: TGTGCCACCAGCAGAAGGGACGGGTACTCTGGAAACACCATATATTTT. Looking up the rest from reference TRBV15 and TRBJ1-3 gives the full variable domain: DAMVIQNPRYQVTQFGKPVTLSCSQTLNHNVMYWYQQKSSQAPKLLFHYYDKDFNNEADTPDNFQSRRPNTSFCFLDIRSPGLGDTAMYLCATSRRDGYSGNTIYFGEGSWLTVV.